This entry concerns a single T cell receptor beta chain. Antigen: not known. This record comes from a study of T cells in localized non-small cell lung cancer. General observations from the study: Sequence data derive from only one tumor region, so heterogeneity remains possible. Longer overall survival was associated with a higher density of T cells in the blood. Uninvolved neighboring lung showed the greatest T cell clonality, exceeding tumor. Appearance in adjacent lung was seen for a median 57 of the top 100 tumor clones.

J gave up 4 bases and V 1 base, and 6 bases lay outside the gene matches. The CDR3 spans 16 residues. The germline V gene encodes CDR1 SGDLS and CDR2 YYNGEE. Sequencing used immunoSEQ multiplex PCR; TCRdb keeps in-frame clones, though not all of them. The sample holds around 43,000 clones, around nine tenths seen once. This receptor was taken from a man between 18 and 55 years old with stage I lung adenocarcinoma. Material: peripheral blood, obtained before any cancer treatment. The chain joins TRBV9 to TRBJ2-5, with TRBD2 identical over 11 bases. CDR3 nucleotide sequence: TGTGCCAGCAGCGTACTAGCGGGGGGTCGAGTAGAGACCCAGTACTTC. Protein sequence: CASSVLAGGRVETQYF.